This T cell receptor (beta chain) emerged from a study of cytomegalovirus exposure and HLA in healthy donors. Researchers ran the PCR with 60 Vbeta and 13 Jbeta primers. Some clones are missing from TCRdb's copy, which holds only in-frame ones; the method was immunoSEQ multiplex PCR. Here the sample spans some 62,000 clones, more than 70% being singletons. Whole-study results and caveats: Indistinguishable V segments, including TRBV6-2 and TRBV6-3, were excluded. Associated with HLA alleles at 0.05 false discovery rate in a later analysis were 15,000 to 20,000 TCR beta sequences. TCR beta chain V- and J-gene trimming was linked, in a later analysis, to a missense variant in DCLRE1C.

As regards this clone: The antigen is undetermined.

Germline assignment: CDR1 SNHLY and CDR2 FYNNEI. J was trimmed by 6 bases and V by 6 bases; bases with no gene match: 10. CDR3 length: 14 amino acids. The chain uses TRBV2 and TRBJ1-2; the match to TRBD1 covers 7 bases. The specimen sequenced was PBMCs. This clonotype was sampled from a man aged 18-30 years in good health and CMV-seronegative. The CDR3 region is CASRSGQDGDGYTF. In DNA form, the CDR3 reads TGTGCCAGCAGGAGTGGACAGGACGGCGATGGCTACACCTTC.